This TCR beta chain is from a study of spatial heterogeneity in lung cancer (dated by TCRdb to about 2019). For the wider study: Beta-chain transcripts were consistently detected in greater numbers than alpha-chain transcripts, which likely reflected higher beta-chain transcript abundance. In the raw uncorrected reads, each unique combination of TCR and UMI appeared more than ten times on average. In non-small cell lung cancer, the study quantitatively compared TCR alpha and beta repertoires across several tumor regions, matched nontumor lung, and blood. The study linked features of the TCR repertoire to counts of nonsynonymous mutations, which were determined by whole-exome sequencing of tumor tissue. Both alpha and beta chains were TCR-sequenced in samples taken at surgery, namely 220 tumor regions, under 80 matched nontumor lung samples and just over 55 PBMC samples. Overall study outcomes, separate from this receptor: Confirming at a functional level the hypothesis that regional TCRs recognize regional mutations was considered to require additional single-cell paired TCR alpha and beta sequencing. Ubiquitous expanded tumor TCRs were found in blood more often at tumor resection than at routine follow-up.

Library construction relied on 5' RACE. The instrument was a NextSeq 500. The TCR library protocol attached a unique molecular identifier to each TCR cDNA molecule to allow correction of PCR and sequencing errors. As for the authors' bioinformatics: TCR identification, UMI-based error correction and CDR3 extraction were all carried out with Decombinator tools. TCRs above a frequency of 2 per 1,000, corresponding to the top 1% of the tumor frequency distribution, were defined as expanded. Rényi diversity was computed with the R vegan package after subsampling each repertoire 100 times to 5,000 TCRs. CDR3 similarity networks were built from amino acid triplet string-kernel similarity, with CDR3s being connected when pairwise similarity was above 0.82. TCRdb reran the public reads through fastp at Q25 and MiXCR, keeping productive beta chains. Entries are consolidated by CDR3 protein sequence, retaining the most common genes and DNA. The V and J calls were determined by TCRdb, not by the authors. In all, the sample holds some 15,000 distinct CDR3 sequences, and 10% of those were seen once. The ten largest clones add up to about 27% of the sample.

From its cysteine to its phenylalanine, the CDR3 spans 13 amino acids. Of all the DNA, just the CDR3 is kept, 39 bases in frame from base 1. V is cut by 11 bases and J by 0 bases, and the space between the germline ends is 11 bases. There are many counts of this clonotype. The specificity of this receptor is unknown. Base qualities are not at hand, and no much larger clone is one base apart. The time point label, as the study defines it: sample taken at primary tumor resection. Without any cell sorting, TCR sequencing was performed on whole RNA extracted either from tumor and nontumor lung tissue or from cryopreserved PBMC samples. The donors were 65 to 85 patients from the lung TRACERx cohort who had early-stage, untreated non-small cell lung cancer. Patients were selected for TCR sequencing only if sufficient RNA was available from at least two tumor regions.

In this chain, TRBV12-3 or TRBV12-4 is recombined with TRBJ1-3; the D gene is perhaps TRBD1, from 5 matching bases. The sequence came from a male donor with early-stage non-small cell lung cancer. The sample in question was PBMCs, obtained at surgery. The bases read TGTGCCGGAGGGGTGAGCTCTGGAAACACCATATATTTT. This encodes CAGGVSSGNTIYF.